This TCR beta chain was retrieved from a study of shared clonotypes between healthy human individuals. The naive CD8 subset, CD45RO-negative cells positively selected for CCR7, excluded terminally differentiated effector memory CD45RA+ cells. Clones were read by immunoSEQ multiplex PCR, and TCRdb kept only the in-frame ones, dropping some. This table holds approximately 1.9 million clones, approximately 92% found once. V gave up 4 bases and J gave up 5 bases; unmatched junction bases: 5. The CDR3 has 13 amino acids. Germline assignment: CDR1 SQVTM and CDR2 ANQGSEA. This sequence was found in a man aged 18 to 29 in good health. Some clones in this sample may be carry-over from other donors' samples. Sequencing was carried out using naive CD8+ T cells from PBMCs. The gene calls are TRBV29-1 and TRBJ2-1, with TRBD1 matching over 7 bases. The CDR3: CSVAGQLNNEQFF. The CDR3 DNA follows: TGCAGCGTTGCGGGACAGCTGAACAATGAGCAGTTCTTC.